This T cell receptor beta chain was profiled in a study of blood T cell repertoires in COVID-19. Study-level background: Researchers got acute and convalescent COVID-19 samples from the United States, Italy and Spain.

V lost 7 bases, J lost 7 bases, and 22 bases lay in between. CDR3 length: 16 amino acids. Germline V gene data show CDR1 as MNHEY and CDR2 as SMNVEV (reference sequence). Original handling: Reference gene primer amplification gave nucleated cell count estimates. The protocol was immunoSEQ multiplex PCR, while the TCRdb copy is restricted to in-frame clones and leaves out a portion. V and J calls and clone size are copied from that table; D and trimming were computed from the DNA. The table records 350,000 to 500,000 clones, about 87% of them present only once. Seattle enrolled patients during active infection and tracked them longitudinally.

V is TRBV27 and J is TRBJ2-2, with no clear D. The sample was peripheral blood. This clonotype originated in a man younger than 35 with COVID-19, enrolled during active disease. The CDR3 sequence: CASKDLLSPRVGELFF. CDR3 sequence (DNA): TGTGCCAGCAAAGACCTACTCTCACCACGGGTCGGGGAGCTGTTTTTT.